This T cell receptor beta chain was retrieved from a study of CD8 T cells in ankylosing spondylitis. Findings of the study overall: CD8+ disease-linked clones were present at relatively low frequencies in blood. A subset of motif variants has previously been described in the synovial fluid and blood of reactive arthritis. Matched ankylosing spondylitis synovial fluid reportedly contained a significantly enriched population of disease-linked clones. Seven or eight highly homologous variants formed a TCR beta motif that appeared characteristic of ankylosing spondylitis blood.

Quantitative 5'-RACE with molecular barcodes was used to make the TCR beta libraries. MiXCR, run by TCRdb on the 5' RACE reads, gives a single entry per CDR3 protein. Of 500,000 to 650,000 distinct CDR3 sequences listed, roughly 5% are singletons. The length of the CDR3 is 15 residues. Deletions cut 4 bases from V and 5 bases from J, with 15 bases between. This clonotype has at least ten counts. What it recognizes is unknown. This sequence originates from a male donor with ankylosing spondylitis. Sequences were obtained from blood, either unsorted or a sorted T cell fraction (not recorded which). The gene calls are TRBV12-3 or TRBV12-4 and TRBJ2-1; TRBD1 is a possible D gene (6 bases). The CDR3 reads CASSSTRTEHNEQFF. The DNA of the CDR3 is TGTGCCAGCAGTTCCACCCGGACAGAACACAATGAGCAGTTCTTC.